This entry is about one T cell receptor (beta chain). The method was immunoSEQ multiplex PCR; TCRdb's version includes in-frame clones alone and lacks a portion of them. Of fewer than 150,000 clones listed, 85% were seen once; the top ten hold around 2.9%. The sample originates from a study of blood T cell repertoires in COVID-19. The origin of this receptor is a middle-aged man with acute or convalescent COVID-19. The sequenced material came from peripheral blood.

The CDR3 nucleotides read TGTGCCAGCAGTGACGTGGGACTACCCTACAATGAGCAGTTCTTC. Residues: CASSDVGLPYNEQFF. The V and J genes are TRBV6-4 and TRBJ2-1; TRBD2 matches 7 bases. CDR3 length: 15 residues. CDR1 and CDR2 (germline): MRHNA, SNTAGT. The J segment lost 2 bases and the V segment lost 2 bases, leaving 3 bases of the junction unmatched.